This record looks at one T cell receptor beta chain sequence and its context. Its target is unknown. This sample was taken from a study of T cell responses to AZD1222 COVID-19 vaccine. Findings and caveats of the study: Regions 160-218 and 743-854 dominated among vaccine-associated CD4 TCRs spanning spike.

Generated by immunoSEQ multiplex PCR, the TCRdb table keeps only in-frame clones and is missing some. The repertoire holds some 94,000 clones, with over 85% as singletons. Looked up from germline, CDR1 is SGHNT and CDR2 is YENEEA. The CDR3 covers 14 residues. The V gene lost 3 bases and the J gene lost 9 bases, with 15 bases spanning the gap. This rearrangement joins TRBV11-3 to TRBJ2-1; no clear D. The receptor's source is an adult in good health. The specimen was peripheral blood, collected on day 0 of AZD1222 vaccination. This CDR3 is CASSLSRISIEQFF. The CDR3 coding sequence is TGTGCCAGCAGCTTGAGTAGGATTTCCATTGAGCAGTTCTTC.